This TCR beta chain derives from a study of T cell repertoires in cytomegalovirus infection. In the study overall: CMV infection and matching HLA type were both indicated by public TCR beta signatures.

J lost 2 bases, V lost 3 bases, and 3 bases had no gene match. The CDR3 consists of 16 residues. Germline CDR1 is SGDLS and CDR2 is YYNGEE. MiXCR, applied by TCRdb to the reads, yields one record per CDR3 protein. The sample consists of about 200,000 distinct CDR3 sequences, about a tenth of them appearing once. Study findings and constraints: Ex vivo responses were dominated by HLA-C-restricted CMV-specific TCR beta clonotypes. People with CMV and the relevant HLA were identified by cumulative public TCR beta family frequency.

This clonotype has ten or more counts. Its antigen is currently unknown. The V call is TRBV9, the J call TRBJ2-3; 13 nucleotides match TRBD2. Sequenced input: PBMCs. This TCR was recovered from a human donor in good health (CMV status not recorded). Some clones in this sample may be carry-over from other donors' samples. The CDR3: CASSAGLAGTTDTQYF. CDR3 nucleotide sequence: TGTGCCAGCAGCGCGGGACTAGCGGGGACCACAGATACGCAGTATTTT.